This record concerns one T cell receptor beta chain sequence. Its antigen is not known. This CDR3 is built from 14 residues. Per germline, CDR1 MNHNS and CDR2 SASEGT. The V segment lost 5 bases and the J segment 5 bases; nucleotides outside the gene matches: 8. This record comes from a study of vaccination and CD4 T cells after COVID-19. Sequencing of the DNA from cultured CD4+ T cells was carried out with the Oncomine TCR Beta short-read assay. Using its own MiXCR run on the PCR reads, TCRdb lists one record per CDR3 protein. The table records fewer than 9,000 distinct CDR3 sequences, around three fifths of them present only once. Sample treatment: approximately 9-day PBMC culture with coronavirus spike peptide pools or control peptides (ViraFEST assay).

This TCR was sampled from a human donor who had recovered from COVID-19. Source material: CD4+ T cells from blood, cultured in vitro. This chain connects TRBV6-1 to TRBJ1-2; 7 bases agree with TRBD1. Here the CDR3 DNA reads TGTGCCAGCAGTCCGGGACAGACCCTTTATGGCTACACCTTC. This codes for CASSPGQTLYGYTF.